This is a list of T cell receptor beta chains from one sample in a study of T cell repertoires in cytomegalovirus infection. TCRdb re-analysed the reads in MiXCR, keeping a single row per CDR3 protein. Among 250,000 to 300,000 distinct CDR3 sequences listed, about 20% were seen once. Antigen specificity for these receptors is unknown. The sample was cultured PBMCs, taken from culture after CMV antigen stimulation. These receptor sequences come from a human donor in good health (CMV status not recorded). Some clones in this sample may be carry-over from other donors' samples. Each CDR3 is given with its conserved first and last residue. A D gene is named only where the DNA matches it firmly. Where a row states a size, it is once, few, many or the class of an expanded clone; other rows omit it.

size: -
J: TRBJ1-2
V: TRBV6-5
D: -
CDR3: CASGPYYGYTF
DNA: TGTGCCAGCGGGCCGTACTATGGCTACACCTTC

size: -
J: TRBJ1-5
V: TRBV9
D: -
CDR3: CASSVEGLINQPQHF
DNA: TGTGCCAGCAGCGTGGAGGGGTTGATCAATCAGCCCCAGCATTTT

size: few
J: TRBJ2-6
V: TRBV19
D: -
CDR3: CASSVRAEANVLTF
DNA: TGTGCCAGTAGCGTCAGAGCTGAGGCCAACGTCCTGACTTTC

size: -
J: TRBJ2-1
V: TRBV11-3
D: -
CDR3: CASSLDQTAREQFF
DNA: TGTGCCAGCAGCTTAGATCAGACAGCCCGAGAGCAGTTCTTC

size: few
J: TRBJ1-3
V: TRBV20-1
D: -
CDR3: CSARDGTSSGNTIYF
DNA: TGCAGTGCTAGAGATGGGACAAGCTCTGGAAACACCATATATTTT

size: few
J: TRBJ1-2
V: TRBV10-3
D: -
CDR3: CAISDGEREPANYGYTF
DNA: TGTGCCATCAGTGATGGGGAGAGGGAACCCGCTAACTATGGCTACACCTTC

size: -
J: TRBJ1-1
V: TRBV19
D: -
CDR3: CASSIGGGNEAFF
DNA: TGTGCCAGTAGTATTGGCGGGGGCAATGAAGCTTTCTTT

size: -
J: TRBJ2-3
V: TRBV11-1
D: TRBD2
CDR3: CASSVSGRGGTDTQYF
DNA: TGTGCCAGCAGCGTTAGCGGGAGAGGAGGCACAGATACGCAGTATTTT

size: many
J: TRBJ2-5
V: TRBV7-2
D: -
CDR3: CASSLAVPPQETQYF
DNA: TGTGCCAGCAGCTTAGCGGTCCCTCCCCAAGAGACCCAGTACTTC

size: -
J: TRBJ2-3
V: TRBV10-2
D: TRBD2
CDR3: CASSDLAGVTDTQYF
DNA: TGCGCCAGCAGCGATCTAGCGGGAGTGACAGATACGCAGTATTTT

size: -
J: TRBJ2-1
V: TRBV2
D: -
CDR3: CASSARLSSYNEQFF
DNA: TGTGCCAGCAGTGCCCGCTTAAGCTCCTACAATGAGCAGTTCTTC

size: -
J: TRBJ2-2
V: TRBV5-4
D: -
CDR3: CASSPAPLTGELFF
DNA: TGTGCCAGCAGCCCCGCCCCCCTCACCGGGGAGCTGTTTTTT

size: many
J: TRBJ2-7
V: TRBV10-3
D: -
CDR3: CAISETGISYEQYF
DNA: TGTGCCATCAGTGAAACAGGGATCTCTTACGAGCAGTACTTC

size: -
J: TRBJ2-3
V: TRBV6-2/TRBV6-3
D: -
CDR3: CATSKGILLRPDTQYF
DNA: TGTGCCACCTCTAAAGGGATTCTCCTCCGTCCAGATACGCAGTATTTT

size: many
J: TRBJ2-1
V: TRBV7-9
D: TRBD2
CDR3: CASSLRLAGGPTVSYNEQFF
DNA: TGTGCCAGCAGCTTACGGCTAGCGGGAGGGCCAACGGTTTCCTACAATGAGCAGTTCTTC

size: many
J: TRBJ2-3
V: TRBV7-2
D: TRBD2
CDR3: CASSLDSGGGEGDTQYF
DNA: TGTGCCAGCAGCTTAGATAGCGGCGGTGGGGAGGGAGATACGCAGTATTTT

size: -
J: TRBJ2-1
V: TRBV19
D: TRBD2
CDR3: CASSPGTSGRGEQFF
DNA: TGTGCCAGTAGCCCCGGGACTAGCGGGAGGGGTGAGCAGTTCTTC

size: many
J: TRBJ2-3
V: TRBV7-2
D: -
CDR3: CASRLWSSTDTQYF
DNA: TGTGCCAGCCGTTTATGGTCTAGCACAGATACGCAGTATTTT

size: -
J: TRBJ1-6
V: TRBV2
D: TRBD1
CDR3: CATRQGMDSPLHF
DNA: TGTGCCACCCGACAGGGGATGGATTCACCCCTCCACTTT

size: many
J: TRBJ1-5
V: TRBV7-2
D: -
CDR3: CASSLEHSNQPQHF
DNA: TGTGCCAGCAGCTTAGAACACAGTAATCAGCCCCAGCATTTT

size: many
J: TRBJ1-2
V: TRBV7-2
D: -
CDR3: CASSPSGKGGYTF
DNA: TGTGCCAGCAGCCCTAGTGGAAAAGGAGGCTACACCTTC

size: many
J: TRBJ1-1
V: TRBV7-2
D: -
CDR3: CASSWKTGNTEAFF
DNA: TGTGCCAGCAGCTGGAAGACAGGGAACACTGAAGCTTTCTTT

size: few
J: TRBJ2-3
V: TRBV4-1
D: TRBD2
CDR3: CASSQVAGPTDTQYF
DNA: TGCGCCAGCAGCCAAGTAGCGGGACCCACAGATACGCAGTATTTT

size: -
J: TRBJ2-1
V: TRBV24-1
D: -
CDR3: CATSESDLKQFF
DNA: TGTGCCACCAGTGAGTCGGACCTAAAGCAGTTCTTC

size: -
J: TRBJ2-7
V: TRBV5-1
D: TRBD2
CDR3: CASTLAGGSYEQYF
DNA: TGCGCCAGCACTCTAGCGGGAGGGTCCTACGAGCAGTACTTC

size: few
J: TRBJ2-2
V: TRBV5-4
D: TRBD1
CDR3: CASSLNQGARTGELFF
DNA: TGTGCCAGCAGCTTAAACCAGGGGGCGCGGACCGGGGAGCTGTTTTTT

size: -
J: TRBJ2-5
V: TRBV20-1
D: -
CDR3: CSARPAHTTQETQYF
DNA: TGCAGTGCTAGACCCGCGCACACAACCCAAGAGACCCAGTACTTC

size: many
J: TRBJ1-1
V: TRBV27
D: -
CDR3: CASSGQLGEAFF
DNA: TGTGCCAGCTCGGGTCAGTTGGGTGAAGCTTTCTTT

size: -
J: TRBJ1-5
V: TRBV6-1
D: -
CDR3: CASRGNVDNQPQHF
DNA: TGTGCCAGCAGGGGGAATGTTGACAATCAGCCCCAGCATTTT

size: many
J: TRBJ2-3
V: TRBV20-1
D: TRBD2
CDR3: CSARPPAGDLNTQYF
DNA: TGCAGTGCCAGACCCCCAGCGGGAGATCTAAATACGCAGTATTTT

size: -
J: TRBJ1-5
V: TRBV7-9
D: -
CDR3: CASSPSGAGNNQPQHF
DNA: TGTGCCAGCAGCCCCAGCGGGGCAGGTAACAATCAGCCCCAGCATTTT

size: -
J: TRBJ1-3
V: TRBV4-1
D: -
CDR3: CASSQPASGNTIYF
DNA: TGCGCCAGCAGCCAACCCGCCTCTGGAAACACCATATATTTT

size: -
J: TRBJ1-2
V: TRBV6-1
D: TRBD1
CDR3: CASSEESGGGYGYTF
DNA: TGTGCCAGCAGTGAAGAGTCAGGGGGAGGGTATGGCTACACCTTC

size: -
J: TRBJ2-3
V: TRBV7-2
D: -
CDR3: CASSLRAGRDTQYF
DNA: TGTGCCAGCAGCTTACGGGCGGGAAGGGATACGCAGTATTTT